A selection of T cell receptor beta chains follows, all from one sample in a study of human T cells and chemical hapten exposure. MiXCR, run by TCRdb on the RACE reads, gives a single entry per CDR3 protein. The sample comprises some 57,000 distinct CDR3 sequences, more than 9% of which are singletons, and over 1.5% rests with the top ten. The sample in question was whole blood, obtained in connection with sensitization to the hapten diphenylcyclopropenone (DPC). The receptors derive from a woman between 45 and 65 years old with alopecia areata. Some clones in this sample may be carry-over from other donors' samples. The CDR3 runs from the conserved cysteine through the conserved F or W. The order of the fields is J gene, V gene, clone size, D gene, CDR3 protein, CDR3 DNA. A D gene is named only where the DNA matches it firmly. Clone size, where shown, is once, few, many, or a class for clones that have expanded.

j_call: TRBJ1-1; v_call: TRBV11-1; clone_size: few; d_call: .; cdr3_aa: CASSLGHRALNTEAFF; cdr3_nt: TGTGCCAGCAGCTTAGGTCACAGGGCCTTGAACACTGAAGCTTTCTTT
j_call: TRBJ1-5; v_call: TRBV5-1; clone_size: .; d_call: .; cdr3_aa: CASSYEPNQPQHF; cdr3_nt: TGCGCCAGCAGCTACGAGCCTAATCAGCCCCAGCATTTT
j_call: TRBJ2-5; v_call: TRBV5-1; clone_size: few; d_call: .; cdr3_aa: CASSLGGTQETQYF; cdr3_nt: TGCGCCAGCAGCTTGGGCGGGACCCAAGAGACCCAGTACTTC
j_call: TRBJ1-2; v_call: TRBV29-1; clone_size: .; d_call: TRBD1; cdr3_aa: CSVPGTGGIPYGYTF; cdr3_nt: TGCAGCGTCCCCGGGACAGGGGGCATTCCTTATGGCTACACCTTC
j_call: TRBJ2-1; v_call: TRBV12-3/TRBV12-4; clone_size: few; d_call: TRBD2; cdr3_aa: CASTRLTSGAYNEQFF; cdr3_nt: TGTGCCAGCACCCGCCTGACTAGCGGGGCCTACAATGAGCAGTTCTTC
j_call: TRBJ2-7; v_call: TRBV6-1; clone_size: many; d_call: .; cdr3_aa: CASSYSRPGQYF; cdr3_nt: TGTGCCAGCAGCTACAGCCGGCCAGGGCAGTACTTC
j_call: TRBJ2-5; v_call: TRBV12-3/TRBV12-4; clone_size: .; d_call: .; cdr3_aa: CASSFPVGTQYF; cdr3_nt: TGTGCCAGCAGTTTTCCTGTGGGGACCCAGTACTTC
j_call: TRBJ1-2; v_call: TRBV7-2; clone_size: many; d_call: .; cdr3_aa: CASSPLSFGYTF; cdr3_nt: TGTGCCAGCAGCCCTCTGTCCTTCGGCTACACCTTC
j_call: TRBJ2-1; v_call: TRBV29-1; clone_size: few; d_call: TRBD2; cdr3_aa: CSAGGERTSYNEQFF; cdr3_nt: TGCAGCGCGGGGGGGGAGCGGACCTCTTACAATGAGCAGTTCTTC
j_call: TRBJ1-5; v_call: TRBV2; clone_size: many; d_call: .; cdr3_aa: CASSVGTAAKPQHF; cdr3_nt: TGTGCCAGCAGTGTGGGGACCGCTGCTAAGCCCCAGCATTTT
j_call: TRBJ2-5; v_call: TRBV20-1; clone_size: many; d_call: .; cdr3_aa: CSASSRDRAQETQYF; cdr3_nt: TGCAGTGCTAGTTCGCGGGACAGAGCTCAAGAGACCCAGTACTTC
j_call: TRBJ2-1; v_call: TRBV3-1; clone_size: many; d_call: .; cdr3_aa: CASSPPAGEQFF; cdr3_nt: TGTGCCAGCAGCCCACCGGCAGGCGAGCAGTTCTTC
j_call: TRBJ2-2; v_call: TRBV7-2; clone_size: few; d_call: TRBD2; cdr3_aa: CASSLEAGGPVPGELFF; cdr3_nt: TGTGCCAGCAGCTTAGAAGCGGGAGGGCCGGTCCCCGGGGAGCTGTTTTTT
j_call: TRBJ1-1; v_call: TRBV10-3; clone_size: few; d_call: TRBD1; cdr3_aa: CAISTQGYVNTEAFF; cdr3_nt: TGTGCCATCAGTACACAGGGGTACGTGAACACTGAAGCTTTCTTT
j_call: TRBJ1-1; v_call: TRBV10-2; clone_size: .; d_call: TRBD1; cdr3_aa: CATSPGQGITEAFF; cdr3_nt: TGCGCCACCAGTCCGGGACAGGGGATCACTGAAGCTTTCTTT